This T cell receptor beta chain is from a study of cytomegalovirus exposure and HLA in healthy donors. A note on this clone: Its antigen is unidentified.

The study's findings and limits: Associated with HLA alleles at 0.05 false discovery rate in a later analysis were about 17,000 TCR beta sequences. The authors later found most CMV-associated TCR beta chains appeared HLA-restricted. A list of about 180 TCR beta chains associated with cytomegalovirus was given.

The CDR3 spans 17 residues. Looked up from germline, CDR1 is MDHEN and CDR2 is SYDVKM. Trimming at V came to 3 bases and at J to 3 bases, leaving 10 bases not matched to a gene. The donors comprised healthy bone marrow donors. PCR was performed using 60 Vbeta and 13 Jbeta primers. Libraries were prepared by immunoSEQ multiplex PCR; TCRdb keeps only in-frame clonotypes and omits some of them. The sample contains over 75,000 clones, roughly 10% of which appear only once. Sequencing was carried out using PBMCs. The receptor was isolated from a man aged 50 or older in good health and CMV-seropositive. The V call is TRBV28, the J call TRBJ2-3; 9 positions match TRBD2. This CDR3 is CASSFGLARPRTDTQYF. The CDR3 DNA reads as TGTGCCAGCAGTTTCGGACTAGCGAGACCTCGGACAGATACGCAGTATTTT.